The 32 T cell receptor beta chains given below trace back to one sample, sequenced in a study of T-cell memory formation after mild COVID-19. TCRdb re-analysed the 5' RACE reads in MiXCR, keeping a single row per CDR3 protein. Of around 310,000 distinct CDR3 sequences listed, around 15% are singletons. The sample taken for sequencing was PBMCs or a T cell subset sorted from them (not recorded which). The receptors were sampled from a man between 18 and 35 years old who had mild COVID-19 (a few samples of this study predate the infection). Cell type and time point are not known.

V usage is TRBV25-1 and J usage is TRBJ2-3; 7 bases align to TRBD1. CDR1 MGHDK and CDR2 SYGVNS come from the germline V gene. CDR3 length: 11 residues. The junction had 0 bases not matched to a gene; V was cut back by 6 bases and J by 6 bases. The CDR3 sequence: CASRDRDTQYF. The DNA of the CDR3 is TGTGCCAGCAGGGACAGGGATACGCAGTATTTT.

This clonotype was observed at least ten times. This chain connects TRBV18 to TRBJ2-5; the D call may be TRBD1 or TRBD2 (5 bases each). V shed 7 bases and J shed 2 bases, with 17 bases lying between them. The CDR3 is 15 amino acids. The germline V gene encodes CDR1 KGHSH and CDR2 LQKENI. CDR3 sequence reads: CASFPRDAAQETQYF. As DNA, the CDR3 is TGTGCCAGCTTCCCCCGGGACGCCGCTCAAGAGACCCAGTACTTC.

The sample holds many counts of this clonotype. CDR3 loop: CASSPGQGHSYEQYF. The CDR3 coding sequence is TGCGCCAGCAGCCCAGGACAGGGTCATTCCTACGAGCAGTACTTC. The chain links TRBV5-1 to TRBJ2-7, with TRBD1 identical over 8 bases. This CDR3 has 15 residues. Germline assignment: CDR1 SGHRS and CDR2 YFSETQ. Trimming removed 4 bases from V and 1 base from J; junction bases left unmatched: 7.

At least ten counts were recorded for this clonotype. The chain has TRBV5-1 and TRBJ2-1, with no clear D. The germline gives CDR1 SGHRS, CDR2 YFSETQ. The length of the CDR3 is 12 residues. The V end was cut by 1 base, the J end by 7 bases, with 6 bases between. In DNA form, the CDR3 reads TGCGCCAGCAGCTTGCTGGGAAATGAGCAGTTCTTC. It is translated as CASSLLGNEQFF.

V is TRBV30 and J is TRBJ2-5; TRBD1 matches at 8 bases. Germline V gene sequence: CDR1 GTSNPN, CDR2 SVGIG (reference sequence). The V gene end was trimmed by 5 bases and the J gene end by 5 bases; junction bases not matched to a gene: 13. The length of the CDR3 is 15 residues. The CDR3 nucleotides read TGTGCCTGGGAGGACCCAGGGGGCAGGAAGGAGACCCAGTACTTC. It yields the protein CAWEDPGGRKETQYF.

This clonotype was seen a few times. This chain links TRBV5-5 with TRBJ2-1; tentative D call: TRBD2 (5 bases). Trimming stripped 4 bases from V and 2 bases from J, with 13 bases between. This CDR3 region has 15 residues. Germline V gene sequence: CDR1 SGHKS, CDR2 YYEKEE (reference sequence). This chain's CDR3 is CASSRTLDAYNEQFF. The CDR3 DNA reads as TGTGCCAGCAGCCGGACTCTAGACGCCTACAATGAGCAGTTCTTC.

This clonotype has more than one count but fewer than ten. The chain couples TRBV6-1 to TRBJ2-5; D may be TRBD2 (7 bases). There are 13 residues in the CDR3. Trimming stripped 11 bases from V and 3 bases from J, with 16 bases between. Germline V CDR1 and CDR2: MNHNS, SASEGT. This CDR3 is CAGAGHMEETQYF. For the CDR3, the DNA is TGTGCCGGAGCGGGACACATGGAAGAGACCCAGTACTTC.

In this sample, this clonotype turned up a few times. The rearrangement links TRBV6-2 or TRBV6-3 to TRBJ2-7; 7 bases align to TRBD1. Per the germline V gene, CDR1 is MNHEY and CDR2 is SVGEGT. V lost 6 bases, J lost 3 bases, and 5 bases stayed unmatched. The CDR3 runs to 13 residues. The CDR3 coding sequence is TGTGCCAGCAGCAAAGGGACAGTCTACGAGCAGTACGTC. As protein: CASSKGTVYEQYV.

This clonotype was found a few times. This chain connects TRBV25-1 to TRBJ1-6; D perhaps matches TRBD1 (5 bases). This CDR3 comprises 17 residues. Looked up from germline, CDR1 is MGHDK and CDR2 is SYGVNS. Between the trimmed V and J ends, which lost 2 bases and 7 bases, there was a span of 18 bases. CDR3 nucleotides: TGTGCCAGCAGTGAAGAGGGGTGGGGGACGGAAAATTCACCCCTCCACTTT. Protein product: CASSEEGWGTENSPLHF.

This chain links TRBV9 with TRBJ1-2; D might be TRBD1 (5 bases). CDR1 and CDR2 (germline): SGDLS, YYNGEE. CDR3 size: 15 residues. Trimming shortened V by 2 bases and J by 0 bases, and 11 bases separated the two germline ends. The CDR3 coding sequence is TGTGCCAGCAGCGTCGATGACAGAGCTAACTATGGCTACACCTTC. Protein product: CASSVDDRANYGYTF. Filled out from reference TRBV9 and TRBJ1-2, the complete variable domain reads DSGVTQTPKHLITATGQRVTLRCSPRSGDLSVYWYQQSLDQGLQFLIQYYNGEERAKGNILERFSAQQFPDLHSELNLSSLELGDSALYFCASSVDDRANYGYTFGSGTRLTVV.

This clonotype was recorded a few times. The chain joins TRBV9 to TRBJ1-3; D not resolved. Germline CDR1 and CDR2: SGDLS and YYNGEE. The CDR3 has 16 residues. V dropped 3 bases and J dropped 0 bases, with 13 bases sitting between them. CDR3 bases: TGTGCCAGCAGCGCAGAAGCCCTCGTCTCTGGAAACACCATATATTTT. It yields the protein CASSAEALVSGNTIYF.

This clonotype was detected only a few times. The chain is built from TRBV6-5 and TRBJ1-3; D is perhaps TRBD1 (6 bases). Trimming removed 7 bases from V and 1 base from J, with 14 bases in between. This CDR3 region has 15 residues. CDR1 MNHEY and CDR2 SVGAGI come from the germline V gene. The CDR3 DNA reads as TGTGCCAGCACCGGACAGCCCTCATCTGGAAACACCATATATTTT. Translation gives CASTGQPSSGNTIYF.

The chain combines TRBV7-9 with TRBJ1-6; D is perhaps TRBD1 (5 bases). Germline CDR1 reads SEHNR; CDR2 reads FQNEAQ (reference sequence). Trimming stripped 4 bases from V and 8 bases from J, with 12 bases between. The length of the CDR3 is 14 residues. CDR3 bases: TGTGCCAGCAGCTCTGAGGGACCATATTCACCCCTCCACTTT. Encoded protein: CASSSEGPYSPLHF.

The table lists this clonotype with many counts. The chain employs TRBV4-1 and TRBJ2-7; D call uncertain. In germline, CDR1 is MGHRA, CDR2 YSYEKL. The CDR3 has 11 residues. Trimming pared 3 bases from V and 3 bases from J, leaving 3 bases between. CDR3 nucleotides: TGCGCCAGCAGCCAGAACTACGAGCAGTACTTC. It translates to CASSQNYEQYF.

The genes are TRBV29-1 and TRBJ1-1; D may be TRBD1 (6 bases). This CDR3 is 12 amino acids long. V lost 4 bases to trimming and J lost 8 bases, with 14 bases between them. Germline CDR1 and CDR2: SQVTM and ANQGSEA. CDR3 sequence reads: CSVAVGGQEAFF. CDR3 in DNA: TGCAGCGTTGCAGTTGGGGGGCAGGAAGCTTTCTTT.

The V call is TRBV7-9, the J call TRBJ2-3; 8 nucleotides align to TRBD1. This CDR3 contains 15 residues. J lost 4 bases, V lost 5 bases, and 8 bases had no gene match. Germline loops: CDR1 SEHNR, CDR2 FQNEAQ (reference sequence). The CDR3 nucleotides are TGTGCCAGCAGCCGACAGGGGATAGAGGCAGATACGCAGTATTTT. Translating it yields CASSRQGIEADTQYF.

There are a few counts of this clonotype. The chain combines TRBV6-2 or TRBV6-3 with TRBJ1-1; maybe TRBD1 (5 bases). The CDR3 extends over 14 amino acids. Between the trimmed V and J ends, which lost 7 bases and 4 bases, there was a span of 16 bases. The germline V gene has CDR1 MNHEY and CDR2 SVGEGT. The CDR3 bases are TGTGCCAGCAAAACAGGTTCAGAGGCCACTGAAGCTTTCTTT. It codes for CASKTGSEATEAFF.

The V call is TRBV6-6, the J call TRBJ1-1, with 9 bases that match TRBD1. The junction had 10 bases not matched to a gene; V was cut back by 7 bases and J by 1 base. The CDR3 is made up of 16 amino acids. CDR1 and CDR2 from the germline V gene are MNHNY and SVGAGI (reference sequence). The CDR3 loop is CASIPGSGQGNTEAFF. Here the CDR3 DNA reads TGTGCCAGCATCCCCGGTTCGGGACAGGGGAACACTGAAGCTTTCTTT.

A word on this clonotype: Compared with germline, one end of the junction differs, possibly owing to a read error. This sequence joins TRBV7-9 and TRBJ2-1; D is uncertain. Germline CDR1 and CDR2: SEHNR and FQNEAQ (reference sequence). This CDR3 contains 18 residues. CDR3 amino acids: CASSSSTPRPSSYNDQFF. CDR3 DNA: TGTGCCAGCAGCTCGTCTACCCCTCGTCCGAGCTCCTACAATGATCAGTTCTTC.

This clonotype was observed at least ten times. The rearrangement joins TRBV4-1 to TRBJ2-3; TRBD1 agrees at 7 bases. V lost 6 bases to trimming and J lost 0 bases; unmatched junction nucleotides: 9. The CDR3 extends over 16 amino acids. CDR1 is MGHRA and CDR2 is YSYEKL in the germline V gene. CDR3 in DNA: TGCGCCAGCAGTCCGCAGGGGACAGCCAGCACAGATACGCAGTATTTT. It encodes CASSPQGTASTDTQYF.

This clonotype has a count of ten or more. The chain combines TRBV29-1 with TRBJ2-1; tentative D call: TRBD2 (6 bases). Germline V gene sequence: CDR1 SQVTM, CDR2 ANQGSEA. Trimming took off 4 bases at V and 8 bases at J, with 18 bases between the two ends. CDR3 length: 14 amino acids. For the CDR3, the DNA is TGCAGCGTTGCGATGGGGCAGGGAGGTCATGAGCAGTTCTTC. Amino acid sequence: CSVAMGQGGHEQFF.

The sample holds a few counts of this clonotype. The chain carries TRBV7-9 and TRBJ2-7; D is uncertain. The CDR3 runs to 11 residues. The germline V and J ends were trimmed by 4 bases and 3 bases, with 4 bases remaining between them. Germline CDR1 and CDR2: SEHNR and FQNEAQ (reference sequence). CDR3 DNA sequence: TGTGCCAGCAGCTCAATCTACGAGCAGTACTTC. Protein: CASSSIYEQYF.

The rearrangement links TRBV5-5 to TRBJ2-3; D is ambiguous. The CDR3 contains 10 residues. V lost 5 bases to trimming and J lost 5 bases, with 3 bases between them. CDR1 is SGHKS and CDR2 is YYEKEE in the germline V gene (reference sequence). CDR3 residues: CASRKDTQYF. The CDR3 DNA follows: TGTGCCAGCAGGAAAGATACGCAGTATTTT.

The chain couples TRBV10-3 to TRBJ2-5; D remains ambiguous. The germline V gene encodes CDR1 ENHRY and CDR2 SYGVKD. Trimming stripped 0 bases from V and 3 bases from J, with 8 bases between. This CDR3 has 14 amino acids. The CDR3, as DNA: TGTGCCATCAGTGAGTCGGCTAGTAAAGAGACCCAGTACTTC. Amino acids: CAISESASKETQYF.

The V call is TRBV6-6, the J call TRBJ2-3; TRBD2 agrees at 8 bases. The junction had 3 bases not matched to a gene; V was cut back by 2 bases and J by 2 bases. The CDR3 is 15 residues long. The germline gives CDR1 MNHNY, CDR2 SVGAGI (reference sequence). CDR3 amino acids: CASSYPGGATDTQYF. Written as DNA, the CDR3 is TGTGCCAGCAGTTACCCCGGGGGGGCCACAGATACGCAGTATTTT.

A few counts support this clonotype. The V gene is TRBV7-8, the J gene TRBJ2-3; a possible D gene is TRBD2 (7 bases). Germline loops: CDR1 SGHVS, CDR2 FQNEAQ. The CDR3 consists of 15 residues. Trimming stripped 6 bases from V and 2 bases from J, with 15 bases between. In DNA, the CDR3 is TGTGCCAGCAGATCCGCGGGGGCGATCACAGATACGCAGTATTTT. It codes for CASRSAGAITDTQYF.

This chain links TRBV5-1 with TRBJ1-1; no clear D gene. V was clipped by 5 bases and J by 7 bases, with 9 bases between them. CDR1 and CDR2 (germline): SGHRS, YFSETQ. CDR3 length: 11 amino acids. The CDR3 is CASSLANEAFF. CDR3 nucleotides: TGCGCCAGCAGTCTCGCGAATGAAGCTTTCTTT.

This clonotype came up a few times. This chain connects TRBV10-1 to TRBJ2-7, with 8 bases aligning to TRBD1. The junction had 15 bases not matched to a gene; V was cut back by 8 bases and J by 9 bases. CDR1 and CDR2 from the germline V gene are WNHNN and SYGVQD (reference sequence). This CDR3 is built from 14 residues. The DNA for the CDR3 is TGCGCCAGCGCCCCCGGGACAGGCGGGCTCGGGCAGTACTTC. Its translation is CASAPGTGGLGQYF.

The table lists this clonotype with many counts. This sequence joins TRBV4-1 and TRBJ2-3; TRBD2 matches at 10 bases. This CDR3 contains 17 residues. V shed 0 bases, J shed 2 bases, and the junction held 5 bases outside the gene matches. Germline CDR1 and CDR2: MGHRA and YSYEKL. The CDR3 sequence is CASSQDFLAGATDTQYF. CDR3 DNA: TGCGCCAGCAGCCAAGATTTCCTAGCGGGGGCCACAGATACGCAGTATTTT.

This clonotype was seen a handful of times. The gene calls are TRBV6-2 or TRBV6-3 and TRBJ2-3, with D maybe TRBD2 (5 bases). V was cut by 5 bases and J by 8 bases, with 14 bases left in between. This CDR3 has 13 residues. The germline CDR1 and CDR2 sequences are MNHEY and SVGEGT. This CDR3 reads CASSGTGMGTQYF. For the CDR3, the DNA is TGTGCCAGCAGTGGCACGGGGATGGGTACGCAGTATTTT.

This clonotype was observed at least ten times. V is TRBV7-9 and J is TRBJ2-3; D unclear. From germline, CDR1 is SEHNR and CDR2 FQNEAQ (reference sequence). The CDR3 extends over 13 amino acids. V lost 3 bases and J lost 1, with 5 bases in between. This chain's CDR3 is CASSFSGTDTQYF. The CDR3 DNA sequence: TGTGCCAGCAGCTTTTCAGGCACAGATACGCAGTATTTT.

J is TRBJ2-1 and V is TRBV12-3 or TRBV12-4; unclear D gene. The germline V and J ends were trimmed by 3 bases and 8 bases, with 11 bases remaining between them. The CDR3 has 13 amino acids. The CDR3 loop reads CASSFSTVHEQFF. CDR3 in DNA: TGTGCCAGCAGTTTTTCTACGGTCCATGAGCAGTTCTTC.